One and the same sample provided the 13 T cell receptor beta chains below, sequenced in a study of T cells in tuberculosis. Assay: immunoSEQ multiplex PCR; the TCRdb copy retains only in-frame clones and omits some. The sample carries 30,000 to 35,000 clones, about nine tenths recorded once. Sequencing was done on a sample of PBMCs. All receptors derive from a donor between 10 and 29 years old with latent tuberculosis or without tuberculosis infection. Some clones in this sample may be carry-over from other donors' samples.

This rearrangement joins TRBV5-1 to TRBJ2-3, with 8 nucleotides matching TRBD2. J gave up 2 bases and V 0 bases, and 11 bases lay outside the gene matches. Germline values: CDR1 SGHRS, CDR2 YFSETQ. This CDR3 is 18 amino acids long. The CDR3 region is CASSLDLPSGFDTDTQYF. The CDR3 bases are TGCGCCAGCAGCTTGGACCTCCCTAGCGGGTTTGACACAGATACGCAGTATTTT.

This chain links TRBV5-5 with TRBJ2-7; TRBD2 aligns across 7 bases. With 0 bases clipped from V and 0 bases from J, the junction kept 9 bases outside the gene matches. The CDR3 is 17 residues long. Germline lookup yields CDR1 SGHKS and CDR2 YYEKEE (reference sequence). The CDR3 protein is CASSLAIGGSYSYEQYF. The CDR3 DNA reads TGTGCCAGCAGCTTGGCCATCGGCGGGAGCTACTCCTACGAGCAGTACTTC.

The chain carries TRBV27 and TRBJ2-3, with 10 positions matching TRBD2. Germline assignment: CDR1 MNHEY and CDR2 SMNVEV (reference sequence). The CDR3 loop spans 15 amino acids. Trimming at V came to 6 bases and at J to 1 base, leaving 4 bases not matched to a gene. The CDR3 nucleotides are TGTGCCAGCAGCCAGCGGGGGGGCGGCACAGATACGCAGTATTTT. This encodes CASSQRGGGTDTQYF.

The chain is built from TRBV5-1 and TRBJ2-2; 8 nucleotides match TRBD2. The length of the CDR3 is 18 residues. CDR1 and CDR2 (germline): SGHRS, YFSETQ. The V segment lost 1 base and the J segment 0 bases; nucleotides outside the gene matches: 8. The DNA for the CDR3 is TGCGCCAGCAGCTTGTACGAGCGACTAGCGTCGAACACCGGGGAGCTGTTTTTT. This translates into CASSLYERLASNTGELFF.

The rearrangement joins TRBV10-1 to TRBJ2-7, with 8 positions matching TRBD2. The CDR3 extends over 15 amino acids. CDR1 and CDR2 from the germline V gene are WNHNN and SYGVQD (reference sequence). V trimming: 4 bases; J trimming: 1 base; junction bases outside the gene matches: 6. The CDR3 DNA is TGCGCCAGCAGTGCCGGGACTAGTAATTCCTACGAGCAGTACTTC. Amino acids: CASSAGTSNSYEQYF.

The chain couples TRBV5-1 to TRBJ2-1; TRBD2 matches at 14 bases. Germline values: CDR1 SGHRS, CDR2 YFSETQ. J was trimmed by 8 bases and V by 2 bases; bases with no gene match: 15. CDR3 size: 19 residues. The CDR3 is CASSFSMLRLAGGPYEQFF. CDR3 sequence (DNA): TGCGCCAGCAGCTTTTCGATGTTAAGACTAGCGGGGGGGCCCTATGAGCAGTTCTTC.

The genes are TRBV9 and TRBJ2-2, with TRBD1 as a possible D gene (7 bases). CDR3 size: 16 residues. Per germline, CDR1 SGDLS and CDR2 YYNGEE. V gave up 3 bases and J gave up 0 bases, with 12 bases separating them. The CDR3 region has the DNA TGTGCCAGCAGCGCAGGGGGGACGGCGAACACCGGGGAGCTGTTTTTT. Its translation is CASSAGGTANTGELFF. The full variable domain, with the rest looked up from reference TRBV9 and TRBJ2-2, is DSGVTQTPKHLITATGQRVTLRCSPRSGDLSVYWYQQSLDQGLQFLIQYYNGEERAKGNILERFSAQQFPDLHSELNLSSLELGDSALYFCASSAGGTANTGELFFGEGSRLTVL.

V usage is TRBV7-8 and J usage is TRBJ2-7; TRBD2 is a possible D gene (6 bases). Per germline, CDR1 SGHVS and CDR2 FQNEAQ. Trimming cost V 6 bases and J 6 bases, with 18 bases left between them. CDR3 size: 14 residues. Here the CDR3 DNA reads TGTGCCAGCAGAGGGTACGGGACTTCTGGCGAGCAGTACTTC. Protein sequence: CASRGYGTSGEQYF.

The sample holds a few counts of this clone. The chain couples TRBV28 to TRBJ1-2, with 8 bases that match TRBD1. Germline lookup yields CDR1 MDHEN and CDR2 SYDVKM. This CDR3 has 16 residues. V shed 3 bases, J shed 6 bases, and the junction held 12 bases outside the gene matches. The CDR3 DNA is TGTGCCAGCAGTTTTGCAGGGGGCCCTGCGGGGGATGGCTACACCTTC. Translated, it gives CASSFAGGPAGDGYTF.

CDR3 region: CASSYRQGATYEQYF. For the CDR3, the DNA is TGTGCCAGCAGTTACAGACAGGGGGCCACCTACGAGCAGTACTTC. The V gene is TRBV6-5, the J gene TRBJ2-7; 10 bases fit TRBD1. Looked up from germline, CDR1 is MNHEY and CDR2 is SVGAGI. The CDR3 is made up of 15 amino acids. The J segment lost 2 bases and the V segment lost 2 bases, leaving 3 bases of the junction unmatched.

The chain links TRBV11-2 to TRBJ1-1; the match to TRBD1 covers 8 bases. The trim removed 1 base at V and 0 bases at J, leaving 13 bases unmatched. This CDR3 has 19 amino acids. Germline V CDR1 and CDR2: SGHAT, FQNNGV. CDR3 DNA: TGTGCCAGCAGCTTAGGAAACCTCAGGACAGGGAGGATGAACACTGAAGCTTTCTTT. Translating it yields CASSLGNLRTGRMNTEAFF.

J is TRBJ2-4 and V is TRBV5-1; 7 bases fit TRBD1. Germline V lookup: CDR1 SGHRS, CDR2 YFSETQ. CDR3 length: 16 residues. V was pared by 3 bases and J by 0 bases, with 6 bases of the junction left unmatched. The CDR3 DNA follows: TGCGCCAGCAGCTCCTTACAGGGGTTAGCCAAAAACATTCAGTACTTC. The encoded protein is CASSSLQGLAKNIQYF.

J is TRBJ2-1 and V is TRBV5-1; 13 nucleotides line up with TRBD2. V shed 0 bases, J shed 6 bases, and the junction held 9 bases outside the gene matches. The V gene's germline CDR1 is SGHRS and CDR2 YFSETQ. The CDR3 is 18 amino acids. The CDR3 reads CASSLGWGLAGTGNEQFF. Written as DNA, the CDR3 is TGCGCCAGCAGCTTGGGATGGGGACTAGCGGGAACCGGCAATGAGCAGTTCTTC.